These 15 T cell receptor beta chains were all obtained from the same sample, sequenced in a study of blood T cell repertoires in COVID-19. Sequencing was performed with immunoSEQ multiplex PCR; in TCRdb, only in-frame clones are kept and a portion is missing. The repertoire consists of 350,000 to 550,000 clones, with roughly nine tenths occurring once and the leading ten covering 1% to 1.3%. Sequenced material: PBMCs or T cells enriched from blood (not recorded which). These receptors came from a man between 25 and 39 years old who had recovered from COVID-19.

The V and J genes are TRBV28 and TRBJ2-3, with a tentative D call TRBD2 (6 bases). Germline V CDR1 and CDR2: MDHEN, SYDVKM. The CDR3 is made up of 17 amino acids. The V end was cut by 4 bases, the J end by 0 bases, with 17 bases between. CDR3: CASSSPGVSMSTDTQYF. For the CDR3, the DNA is TGTGCCAGCAGTTCTCCGGGGGTTAGTATGAGCACAGATACGCAGTATTTT.

The chain has TRBV7-8 and TRBJ2-5, with D uncertain. This CDR3 is built from 13 residues. The germline V gene encodes CDR1 SGHVS and CDR2 FQNEAQ. V was trimmed by 5 bases and J by 3 bases, leaving 10 bases between them. As DNA, the CDR3 is TGTGCCAGCAGCCTCCCAGTGGAAGAGACCCAGTACTTC. Protein product: CASSLPVEETQYF. Full variable domain (outside the CDR3, taken from reference TRBV7-8 and TRBJ2-5): GAGVSQSPRYKVAKRGQDVALRCDPISGHVSLFWYQQALGQGPEFLTYFQNEAQLDKSGLPSDRFFAERPEGSVSTLKIQRTQQEDSAVYLCASSLPVEETQYFGPGTRLLVL.

V and J are TRBV20-1 and TRBJ2-1; 9 bases are a match to TRBD2. With V trimmed by 6 bases and J by 4 bases, 13 bases remained unmatched. The CDR3 has 16 amino acids. CDR1 and CDR2 (germline): DFQATT, SNEGSKA (reference sequence). This CDR3 is CSASELSGRGYNEQFF. The CDR3 nucleotides are TGCAGTGCGAGTGAACTTAGCGGGAGAGGTTACAATGAGCAGTTCTTC.

J is TRBJ2-6 and V is TRBV29-1; TRBD2 is a possible D gene (5 bases). Germline CDR1 SQVTM, CDR2 ANQGSEA. V was pared by 6 bases and J by 2 bases, with 11 bases between. The CDR3 runs 14 residues. The CDR3 sequence is CSVTPGAGANVLTF. For the CDR3, the DNA is TGCAGCGTGACCCCCGGGGCTGGGGCCAACGTCCTGACTTTC.

This chain joins TRBV27 and TRBJ1-3; D unclear. Germline loops: CDR1 MNHEY, CDR2 SMNVEV (reference sequence). V dropped 9 bases and J dropped 0 bases, with 12 bases sitting between them. This CDR3 has 14 residues. Here the CDR3 reads CASRPFPSGNTIYF. The CDR3 DNA reads as TGTGCCAGTCGTCCCTTCCCCTCTGGAAACACCATATATTTT.

This chain uses TRBV3-1 (or the pseudogene TRBV3-2) with TRBJ2-1; 7 bases map to TRBD2. With V trimmed by 4 bases and J by 10 bases, 19 bases remained unmatched. From germline, CDR1 is LGHDT and CDR2 YNNKEL (reference sequence). The length of the CDR3 is 17 residues. CDR3 sequence (DNA): TGTGCCAGCAGCCCCACCAGACACCCACCCGGGAGGTCGGAGCAGTTCTTC. Residues: CASSPTRHPPGRSEQFF.

This rearrangement joins TRBV7-9 to TRBJ2-5; D is perhaps TRBD1 (6 bases). Trimming left V 4 bases short and J 7 bases short, with 25 bases between. Germline V gene lookup returns CDR1 SEHNR and CDR2 FQNEAQ (reference sequence). The CDR3 has 17 amino acids. Here the CDR3 reads CASSYSYGTPAGGTQYF. Written as DNA, the CDR3 is TGTGCCAGCAGCTACTCCTACGGGACACCGGCCGGCGGGACCCAGTACTTC.

The chain carries TRBV28 and TRBJ1-2; D not resolved. CDR3 length equals 14 residues. V was shortened by 6 bases and J by 3 bases, with 14 bases between the two germline ends. Germline CDR1 MDHEN, CDR2 SYDVKM. CDR3 loop: CASRSGRSDYGYTF. The CDR3 bases are TGTGCCAGCAGATCGGGAAGGAGCGACTATGGCTACACCTTC.

This sequence joins TRBV13 and TRBJ2-1; TRBD2 agrees at 9 bases. The CDR3 contains 17 residues. The trim removed 2 bases at V and 9 bases at J, leaving 14 bases unmatched. Germline V gene sequence: CDR1 PRHDT, CDR2 FYEKMQ (reference sequence). This chain's CDR3 is CASSLKFVVAGEGEQFF. DNA for the CDR3: TGTGCCAGCAGCTTAAAATTTGTAGTAGCGGGAGAGGGTGAGCAGTTCTTC.

This chain links TRBV19 with TRBJ2-3, with D maybe TRBD2 (6 bases). Germline lookup yields CDR1 LNHDA and CDR2 SQIVND (reference sequence). CDR3 length: 14 residues. V dropped 3 bases and J dropped 6 bases, with 13 bases sitting between them. This CDR3 reads CASSMQGLLDTQYF. DNA of the CDR3: TGTGCCAGTAGTATGCAGGGACTCTTGGATACGCAGTATTTT.

The chain is built from TRBV30 and TRBJ1-6; D is unclear. Deletions cut 2 bases from V and 7 bases from J, with 9 bases between. Germline V lookup: CDR1 GTSNPN, CDR2 SVGIG (reference sequence). The CDR3 is 13 residues long. CDR3 amino acids: CAWSIWSNSPLHF. The DNA for the CDR3 is TGTGCCTGGAGTATTTGGAGCAATTCACCCCTCCACTTT.

The chain has TRBV2 and TRBJ2-1; possibly TRBD2 for D (5 bases). Trimming took 9 bases from V and 9 from J, leaving 18 bases between them. The germline V gene has CDR1 SNHLY and CDR2 FYNNEI. The CDR3 is 13 residues long. CDR3: CASTRTVLVEQFF. The DNA for the CDR3 is TGTGCCAGTACCCGGACTGTACTTGTTGAGCAGTTCTTC.

The chain combines TRBV4-1 with TRBJ2-7; TRBD2 aligns across 9 bases. The CDR3 sequence is 16 residues long. Germline CDR1 reads MGHRA; CDR2 reads YSYEKL. V gave up 1 base and J gave up 9 bases; unmatched junction bases: 13. The CDR3 DNA reads as TGCGCCAGCAGCCAAGGGTTAGCGGGAGCTCCCGCTGTGCAGTACTTC. The encoded protein is CASSQGLAGAPAVQYF.

The rearrangement joins TRBV25-1 to TRBJ2-3; the match to TRBD2 covers 7 bases. V dropped 3 bases and J dropped 4; count of bases not matched to a gene: 7. This CDR3 comprises 15 residues. The germline CDR1 and CDR2 sequences are MGHDK and SYGVNS. The CDR3: CASSDLTSVADTQYF. CDR3 DNA: TGTGCCAGCAGTGACCTAACTAGCGTCGCAGATACGCAGTATTTT.

CDR3 region: CASSHKLLTGELFF. CDR3 coding DNA: TGTGCCAGCAGTCATAAACTGCTCACCGGGGAGCTGTTTTTT. The chain is built from TRBV7-9 and TRBJ2-2; no clear D gene. The CDR3 is made up of 14 amino acids. The V and J ends lost 6 bases and 4 bases respectively, with 12 bases between them. Germline V lookup: CDR1 SEHNR, CDR2 FQNEAQ (reference sequence). Supplemented by reference TRBV7-9 and TRBJ2-2, the full variable domain reads DTGVSQNPRHKITKRGQNVTFRCDPISEHNRLYWYRQTLGQGPEFLTYFQNEAQLEKSRLLSDRFSAERPKGSFSTLEIQRTEQGDSAMYLCASSHKLLTGELFFGEGSRLTVL.